These T cell receptor beta chains were read from a single sample in a study of blood T cell repertoires in COVID-19. Libraries were prepared by immunoSEQ multiplex PCR; TCRdb keeps only in-frame clonotypes and omits some of them. The sample lists 170,000 or so clones; 80% to 85% were seen once. Material: peripheral blood. These receptors were collected from a woman in her thirties or forties with COVID-19, enrolled during active disease. CDR3s include the opening cysteine and the closing phenylalanine or tryptophan. Each record gives: D gene, J gene, clone size, V gene, CDR3 protein, CDR3 DNA. D genes are given only for firm matches. Expanded clones are given a class, and other clones once, few, many or no size at all.

d_call: -; j_call: TRBJ1-2; clone_size: -; v_call: TRBV6-4; cdr3_aa: CASSDSGRTSGGYTF; cdr3_nt: TGTGCCAGCAGTGACTCTGGGCGGACTAGCGGTGGCTACACCTTC
d_call: -; j_call: TRBJ2-2; clone_size: -; v_call: TRBV19; cdr3_aa: CASSFRGTGELFF; cdr3_nt: TGTGCCAGTAGTTTCAGGGGAACCGGGGAGCTGTTTTTT
d_call: -; j_call: TRBJ1-3; clone_size: -; v_call: TRBV4-2; cdr3_aa: CASSQEGGAGNTIYF; cdr3_nt: TGTGCCAGCAGCCAAGAGGGGGGGGCGGGAAACACCATATATTTT
d_call: -; j_call: TRBJ1-2; clone_size: -; v_call: TRBV3-1/TRBV3-2; cdr3_aa: CASSSGGNGYTF; cdr3_nt: TGTGCCAGCAGTTCTGGGGGCAATGGCTACACCTTC
d_call: TRBD1; j_call: TRBJ1-1; clone_size: -; v_call: TRBV10-3; cdr3_aa: CAISGRAPRGRTEAFF; cdr3_nt: TGTGCCATCAGTGGGAGGGCACCGAGGGGGCGAACTGAAGCTTTCTTT
d_call: -; j_call: TRBJ2-7; clone_size: -; v_call: TRBV11-3; cdr3_aa: CASSPGTFYEQYF; cdr3_nt: TGTGCCAGCAGCCCCGGGACATTCTACGAGCAGTACTTC
d_call: -; j_call: TRBJ1-2; clone_size: -; v_call: TRBV11-2; cdr3_aa: CASSLVEGYGYTF; cdr3_nt: TGTGCCAGCAGCTTAGTCGAGGGATATGGCTACACCTTC
d_call: -; j_call: TRBJ1-4; clone_size: -; v_call: TRBV5-1; cdr3_aa: CASSYTTTNEKLFF; cdr3_nt: TGCGCCAGCAGCTACACGACAACTAATGAAAAACTGTTTTTT
d_call: TRBD1; j_call: TRBJ2-2; clone_size: few; v_call: TRBV5-1; cdr3_aa: CASSALGTGRTGELFF; cdr3_nt: TGCGCCAGCAGCGCCCTCGGGACAGGGCGGACCGGGGAGCTGTTTTTT
d_call: -; j_call: TRBJ1-2; clone_size: few; v_call: TRBV19; cdr3_aa: CASTRGQLILGDGYTF; cdr3_nt: TGTGCCAGTACTCGCGGACAGCTTATCCTTGGGGATGGCTACACCTTC
d_call: TRBD1; j_call: TRBJ1-5; clone_size: -; v_call: TRBV27; cdr3_aa: CASSVRDSEDQPQHF; cdr3_nt: TGTGCCAGCAGTGTCCGGGACAGCGAGGATCAGCCCCAGCATTTT
d_call: TRBD1; j_call: TRBJ2-7; clone_size: -; v_call: TRBV6-5; cdr3_aa: CASSYRQGIGEQYF; cdr3_nt: TGTGCCAGCAGTTATAGACAGGGTATCGGCGAGCAGTACTTC
d_call: TRBD1; j_call: TRBJ1-5; clone_size: -; v_call: TRBV18; cdr3_aa: CASSKGTGNQPQHF; cdr3_nt: TGTGCCAGCTCAAAGGGGACAGGGAATCAGCCCCAGCATTTT
d_call: TRBD1; j_call: TRBJ2-7; clone_size: -; v_call: TRBV6-5; cdr3_aa: CASRGGGTGENEQYF; cdr3_nt: TGTGCCAGCAGGGGGGGAGGGACAGGGGAGAACGAGCAGTACTTC
d_call: TRBD1; j_call: TRBJ2-7; clone_size: -; v_call: TRBV5-6; cdr3_aa: CASSAGTGNFYEQYF; cdr3_nt: TGTGCCAGCAGTGCCGGGACAGGGAATTTCTACGAGCAGTACTTC
d_call: -; j_call: TRBJ2-7; clone_size: -; v_call: TRBV19; cdr3_aa: CASSTSGGRSYEQYF; cdr3_nt: TGTGCCAGTAGTACCTCAGGAGGTAGGTCCTACGAGCAGTACTTC
d_call: -; j_call: TRBJ1-4; clone_size: once; v_call: TRBV20-1; cdr3_aa: CSALDSQKLFF; cdr3_nt: TGCAGTGCCCTGGACAGCCAAAAACTGTTTTTT
d_call: TRBD1; j_call: TRBJ2-5; clone_size: -; v_call: TRBV11-3; cdr3_aa: CASSPRTGVPTQYF; cdr3_nt: TGTGCCAGCAGCCCAAGGACAGGGGTCCCGACCCAGTACTTC
d_call: -; j_call: TRBJ1-4; clone_size: once; v_call: TRBV9; cdr3_aa: CASSVQGTNEKLFF; cdr3_nt: TGTGCCAGCAGCGTTCAGGGGACTAATGAAAAACTGTTTTTT
d_call: -; j_call: TRBJ1-2; clone_size: -; v_call: TRBV9; cdr3_aa: CASSVEFRAREVSYTF; cdr3_nt: TGTGCCAGCAGCGTAGAGTTTCGCGCTCGGGAGGTTTCCTACACCTTC
d_call: TRBD2; j_call: TRBJ2-3; clone_size: -; v_call: TRBV6-4; cdr3_aa: CASSDSSGGADTQYF; cdr3_nt: TGTGCCAGCAGTGACTCAAGCGGGGGGGCAGATACGCAGTATTTT
d_call: TRBD2; j_call: TRBJ2-7; clone_size: -; v_call: TRBV6-5; cdr3_aa: CASSYRTSGRYEQYF; cdr3_nt: TGTGCCAGCAGTTACCGTACTAGCGGGAGGTACGAGCAGTACTTC
d_call: -; j_call: TRBJ1-1; clone_size: few; v_call: TRBV7-2; cdr3_aa: CASSLQGGNTEAFF; cdr3_nt: TGTGCCAGCAGCCTACAGGGTGGGAACACTGAAGCTTTCTTT
d_call: -; j_call: TRBJ2-7; clone_size: -; v_call: TRBV5-5; cdr3_aa: CASSFTGGYEQYF; cdr3_nt: TGTGCCAGCAGCTTCACCGGAGGCTACGAGCAGTACTTC
d_call: -; j_call: TRBJ1-3; clone_size: -; v_call: TRBV5-1; cdr3_aa: CASRPITGSGNTIYF; cdr3_nt: TGCGCCAGCAGACCGATCACAGGGTCAGGAAACACCATATATTTT
d_call: -; j_call: TRBJ2-2; clone_size: -; v_call: TRBV28; cdr3_aa: CASSPSGPRGTGELFF; cdr3_nt: TGTGCCAGCAGTCCCTCAGGGCCCAGGGGCACCGGGGAGCTGTTTTTT
d_call: -; j_call: TRBJ2-5; clone_size: -; v_call: TRBV20-1; cdr3_aa: CSTLLRETQYF; cdr3_nt: TGCAGTACACTACTCCGGGAGACCCAGTACTTC
d_call: TRBD1; j_call: TRBJ1-4; clone_size: -; v_call: TRBV27; cdr3_aa: CASSRQGIDWEKLFF; cdr3_nt: TGTGCCAGCAGTCGACAGGGGATTGATTGGGAAAAACTGTTTTTT
d_call: -; j_call: TRBJ2-4; clone_size: -; v_call: TRBV27; cdr3_aa: CASSLFHRGGAEGIAKNIQYF; cdr3_nt: TGTGCCAGCAGTTTATTCCACCGAGGGGGGGCGGAGGGGATAGCCAAAAACATTCAGTACTTC
d_call: TRBD1; j_call: TRBJ1-1; clone_size: -; v_call: TRBV28; cdr3_aa: CASSWNRGGTEAFF; cdr3_nt: TGTGCCAGCAGTTGGAACAGGGGTGGCACTGAAGCTTTCTTT
d_call: TRBD1; j_call: TRBJ2-3; clone_size: -; v_call: TRBV5-1; cdr3_aa: CASSLGTGVETQYF; cdr3_nt: TGCGCCAGCAGCTTGGGGACAGGGGTTGAGACGCAGTATTTT
d_call: -; j_call: TRBJ1-5; clone_size: -; v_call: TRBV19; cdr3_aa: CASRYNFMVRDYSNQPQHF; cdr3_nt: TGTGCCAGCAGATACAATTTTATGGTGCGGGATTATAGCAATCAGCCCCAGCATTTT
d_call: -; j_call: TRBJ1-4; clone_size: once; v_call: TRBV3-1/TRBV3-2; cdr3_aa: CASSQRGDEKLFF; cdr3_nt: TGTGCCAGCAGCCAACGGGGTGATGAAAAACTGTTTTTT
d_call: TRBD2; j_call: TRBJ2-7; clone_size: -; v_call: TRBV4-1; cdr3_aa: CASSQDSLAGGEQYF; cdr3_nt: TGCGCCAGCAGCCAAGATAGCCTAGCGGGGGGAGAGCAGTACTTC
d_call: TRBD1; j_call: TRBJ1-2; clone_size: few; v_call: TRBV7-9; cdr3_aa: CAGRDSLNYGYTF; cdr3_nt: TGTGCTGGCCGGGACAGCCTTAACTATGGCTACACCTTC
d_call: TRBD2; j_call: TRBJ2-3; clone_size: -; v_call: TRBV6-5; cdr3_aa: CASMSSGGPTDTQYF; cdr3_nt: TGTGCCAGCATGAGTAGCGGGGGGCCCACAGATACGCAGTATTTT
d_call: TRBD1; j_call: TRBJ1-1; clone_size: -; v_call: TRBV6-5; cdr3_aa: CASTPPGGSEAFF; cdr3_nt: TGTGCCAGCACCCCACCAGGGGGGTCTGAAGCTTTCTTT
d_call: TRBD1; j_call: TRBJ1-1; clone_size: -; v_call: TRBV6-4; cdr3_aa: CASNQRETGAGTEAFF; cdr3_nt: TGTGCCAGCAATCAGAGGGAGACAGGGGCAGGCACTGAAGCTTTCTTT
d_call: TRBD1; j_call: TRBJ2-1; clone_size: -; v_call: TRBV5-3; cdr3_aa: CARSLVGQGVNEQFF; cdr3_nt: TGTGCCAGAAGCTTGGTCGGACAGGGGGTGAATGAGCAGTTCTTC
d_call: TRBD1; j_call: TRBJ1-2; clone_size: -; v_call: TRBV29-1; cdr3_aa: CSQQGTGGGYTF; cdr3_nt: TGCAGTCAGCAGGGGACAGGGGGTGGCTACACCTTC
d_call: TRBD1; j_call: TRBJ1-6; clone_size: -; v_call: TRBV7-8; cdr3_aa: CASSDRDSYNSPLHF; cdr3_nt: TGTGCCAGCAGCGACAGGGACTCCTATAATTCACCCCTCCACTTT
d_call: -; j_call: TRBJ1-4; clone_size: -; v_call: TRBV7-8; cdr3_aa: CASSLSYGGQAEKLFF; cdr3_nt: TGTGCCAGCAGCTTAAGTTACGGGGGGCAAGCGGAAAAACTGTTTTTT
d_call: TRBD1; j_call: TRBJ2-7; clone_size: -; v_call: TRBV28; cdr3_aa: CASSLGTGNHEQYF; cdr3_nt: TGTGCCAGCAGTTTAGGGACAGGGAACCACGAGCAGTACTTC
d_call: TRBD1; j_call: TRBJ1-1; clone_size: large; v_call: TRBV6-5; cdr3_aa: CASSYPGQGANTEAFF; cdr3_nt: TGTGCCAGCAGTTACCCGGGACAGGGGGCTAACACTGAAGCTTTCTTT
d_call: -; j_call: TRBJ1-2; clone_size: -; v_call: TRBV6-5; cdr3_aa: CASRDMTGHGYTF; cdr3_nt: TGTGCCAGCAGGGATATGACAGGTCATGGCTACACCTTC
d_call: -; j_call: TRBJ1-6; clone_size: -; v_call: TRBV21-1; cdr3_aa: CGPSRVLGSSPLHF; cdr3_nt: TGTGGACCATCGAGGGTTCTCGGGAGTTCACCCCTCCACTTT
d_call: -; j_call: TRBJ2-2; clone_size: -; v_call: TRBV11-2; cdr3_aa: CASSFFLHRAAGELFF; cdr3_nt: TGTGCCAGCAGCTTCTTCCTTCACAGGGCGGCCGGGGAGCTGTTTTTT
d_call: -; j_call: TRBJ1-1; clone_size: -; v_call: TRBV6-5; cdr3_aa: CASSIGRFGEAFF; cdr3_nt: TGTGCCAGCAGTATCGGTCGATTCGGGGAAGCTTTCTTT
d_call: TRBD2; j_call: TRBJ2-7; clone_size: -; v_call: TRBV6-2/TRBV6-3; cdr3_aa: CASSRSGGNYEQYF; cdr3_nt: TGTGCCAGCAGCCGGAGCGGGGGGAACTACGAGCAGTACTTC
d_call: TRBD2; j_call: TRBJ2-1; clone_size: -; v_call: TRBV28; cdr3_aa: CASSLVGTGGDEQFF; cdr3_nt: TGTGCCAGCAGTTTAGTAGGAACCGGGGGGGATGAGCAGTTCTTC
d_call: -; j_call: TRBJ1-1; clone_size: -; v_call: TRBV3-1/TRBV3-2; cdr3_aa: CASSQDIGYMNTEAFF; cdr3_nt: TGTGCCAGCAGCCAAGATATCGGGTATATGAACACTGAAGCTTTCTTT
d_call: -; j_call: TRBJ1-4; clone_size: -; v_call: TRBV5-6; cdr3_aa: CASSRAGSTNEKLFF; cdr3_nt: TGTGCCAGCAGCCGCGCCGGGTCAACTAATGAAAAACTGTTTTTT
d_call: -; j_call: TRBJ2-6; clone_size: -; v_call: TRBV19; cdr3_aa: CASSGLDSRNVLTF; cdr3_nt: TGTGCCAGTAGCGGCTTGGACAGCCGAAACGTCCTGACTTTC
d_call: -; j_call: TRBJ1-5; clone_size: -; v_call: TRBV28; cdr3_aa: CASSLGQPQHF; cdr3_nt: TGTGCCAGCAGCCTAGGTCAGCCCCAGCATTTT
d_call: -; j_call: TRBJ2-3; clone_size: -; v_call: TRBV13; cdr3_aa: CASSPGRVSVSGDTQYF; cdr3_nt: TGTGCCAGCAGCCCAGGCCGGGTATCCGTTAGCGGCGATACGCAGTATTTT
d_call: TRBD1; j_call: TRBJ1-2; clone_size: -; v_call: TRBV10-3; cdr3_aa: CASTGTGLNYGYTF; cdr3_nt: TGTGCCAGCACCGGGACAGGATTAAACTATGGCTACACCTTC
d_call: -; j_call: TRBJ1-6; clone_size: few; v_call: TRBV12-5; cdr3_aa: CASGSTQGPLHF; cdr3_nt: TGTGCTAGTGGTTCGACCCAGGGACCCCTCCACTTT
d_call: TRBD1; j_call: TRBJ2-2; clone_size: -; v_call: TRBV20-1; cdr3_aa: CSASPGQTNTGELFF; cdr3_nt: TGCAGTGCTAGTCCGGGACAGACCAACACCGGGGAGCTGTTTTTT
d_call: -; j_call: TRBJ1-4; clone_size: -; v_call: TRBV4-2; cdr3_aa: CASSQEGGTGNEKLFF; cdr3_nt: TGTGCCAGCAGCCAAGAGGGCGGGACGGGTAATGAAAAACTGTTTTTT